The 8 T cell receptor beta chains given below trace back to one sample, sequenced in a study of T cell changes during pregnancy in multiple sclerosis. Some clones are missing from TCRdb's copy, which holds only in-frame ones; the method was immunoSEQ multiplex PCR. The table includes tens of thousands of clones, 90% to 95% detected once. Specimen: peripheral blood, collected in the first trimester of pregnancy. Source of these receptors: a female donor with multiple sclerosis, enrolled in a pregnancy study.

The sample holds one count of this clone. CDR3 residues: CASRFGTDTEAFF. CDR3 sequence (DNA): TGTGCCAGCAGATTTGGGACAGACACTGAAGCTTTCTTT. The chain combines TRBV5-4 with TRBJ1-1; 7 bases line up with TRBD1. This CDR3 has 13 amino acids. Germline assignment: CDR1 SGHNT and CDR2 YYREEE (reference sequence). Trimming removed 5 bases from V and 3 bases from J; junction bases left unmatched: 4.

This clone was seen just once. V usage is TRBV5-5 and J usage is TRBJ1-5, with 9 bases fitting TRBD1. The CDR3 covers 17 residues. Looked up from germline, CDR1 is SGHKS and CDR2 is YYEKEE (reference sequence). Trimming cost V 2 bases and J 3 bases; bases outside gene matches: 9. The CDR3 region is CASSFTPGQGFNQPQHF. CDR3 coding DNA: TGTGCCAGCAGCTTTACTCCGGGACAGGGATTCAATCAGCCCCAGCATTTT.

The chain has TRBV7-9 and TRBJ1-2; the D is unclear. The CDR3 runs to 13 residues. Germline V lookup: CDR1 SEHNR, CDR2 FQNEAQ (reference sequence). V was clipped by 5 bases and J by 4 bases, with 11 bases between them. DNA of the CDR3: TGTGCCAGCAGCCGTACGGCTAGCTATGGCTACACCTTC. Amino acid sequence: CASSRTASYGYTF.

This clone showed up just once. The germline gene is not matched at one end of the junction; a read error may be the cause. The CDR3 loop reads CASSLGPFTGTQYF. CDR3 in DNA: TGTGCCAGCAGCTTAGGTCCCTTCACAGGTACGCAGTATTTT. The J gene is TRBJ2-3, the V gene TRBV11-2; D is possibly TRBD1 (5 bases). CDR1 is SGHAT and CDR2 is FQNNGV in the germline V gene. This CDR3 spans 14 amino acids.

The V and J genes are TRBV27 and TRBJ1-1; no definite D call. V was cut by 3 bases and J by 8 bases, with 19 bases left in between. The germline V gene encodes CDR1 MNHEY and CDR2 SMNVEV (reference sequence). CDR3 size: 15 residues. In nucleotides, the CDR3 is TGTGCCAGCAGTTTCGCGGCGGACTTAGGGAGAGAAGCTTTCTTT. This encodes CASSFAADLGREAFF.

This clone was detected only once. V and J are TRBV2 and TRBJ1-2, with D unclear. The CDR3 covers 15 residues. Germline assignment: CDR1 SNHLY and CDR2 FYNNEI. The germline V and J ends were trimmed by 2 bases and 1 base, with 11 bases remaining between them. The CDR3 nucleotides read TGTGCCAGCAGTGAACGGCAGGTCGGTAACTATGGCTACACCTTC. It is translated as CASSERQVGNYGYTF.

J is TRBJ2-3 and V is TRBV4-2, with a tentative D call TRBD2 (6 bases). This CDR3 is 14 amino acids long. The germline V gene encodes CDR1 LGHNA and CDR2 YNFKEQ. Trimming stripped 4 bases from V and 0 bases from J, with 8 bases between. CDR3 in amino acids: CASSPGTSTDTQYF. Here the CDR3 DNA reads TGTGCCAGCAGCCCCGGGACTAGCACAGATACGCAGTATTTT.

This clone is a singleton in its sample. The chain employs TRBV6-1 and TRBJ2-7, with D perhaps TRBD1 (6 bases). V was trimmed by 6 bases and J by 6 bases, leaving 18 bases between them. Germline V CDR1 and CDR2: MNHNS, SASEGT. The length of the CDR3 is 14 residues. The CDR3 sequence is CASRGLGGGGEQYF. The CDR3 nucleotides are TGTGCCAGCAGGGGCTTGGGTGGGGGCGGCGAGCAGTACTTC.